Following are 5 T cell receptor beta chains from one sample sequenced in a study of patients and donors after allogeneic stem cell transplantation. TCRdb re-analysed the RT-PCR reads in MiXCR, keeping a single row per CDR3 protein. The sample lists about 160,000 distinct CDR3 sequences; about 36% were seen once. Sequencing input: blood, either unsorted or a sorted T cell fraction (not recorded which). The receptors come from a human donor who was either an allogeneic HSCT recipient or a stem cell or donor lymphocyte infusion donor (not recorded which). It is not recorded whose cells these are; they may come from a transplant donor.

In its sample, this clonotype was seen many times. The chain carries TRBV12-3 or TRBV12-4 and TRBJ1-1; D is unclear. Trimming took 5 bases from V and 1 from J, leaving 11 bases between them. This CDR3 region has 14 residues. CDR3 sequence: CASSLSSGNTEAFF. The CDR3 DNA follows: TGTGCCAGCAGTCTATCCTCAGGGAACACTGAAGCTTTCTTT.

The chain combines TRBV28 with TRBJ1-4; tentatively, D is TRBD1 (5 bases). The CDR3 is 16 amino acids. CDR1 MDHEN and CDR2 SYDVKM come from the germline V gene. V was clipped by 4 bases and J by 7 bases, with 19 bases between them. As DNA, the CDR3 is TGTGCCAGCAGTTCGGTTGACCAGGGCGGGAGTGAAAAACTGTTTTTT. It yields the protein CASSSVDQGGSEKLFF. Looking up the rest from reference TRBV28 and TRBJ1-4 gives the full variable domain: DVKVTQSSRYLVKRTGEKVFLECVQDMDHENMFWYRQDPGLGLRLIYFSYDVKMKEKGDIPEGYSVSREKKERFSLILESASTNQTSMYLCASSSVDQGGSEKLFFGSGTQLSVL.

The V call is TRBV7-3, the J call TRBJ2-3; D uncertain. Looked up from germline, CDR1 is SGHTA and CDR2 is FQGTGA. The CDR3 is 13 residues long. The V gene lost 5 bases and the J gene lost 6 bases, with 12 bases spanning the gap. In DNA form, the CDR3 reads TGTGCCAGCAGCCCCTCCTCTAGGGATACGCAGTATTTT. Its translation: CASSPSSRDTQYF.

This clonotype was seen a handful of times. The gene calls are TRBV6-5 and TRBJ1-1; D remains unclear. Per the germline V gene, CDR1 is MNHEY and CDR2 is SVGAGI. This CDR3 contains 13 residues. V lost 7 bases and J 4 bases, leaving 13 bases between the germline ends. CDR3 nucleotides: TGTGCCAGCACTAGGGTGCGGGGCACTGAAGCTTTCTTT. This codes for CASTRVRGTEAFF.

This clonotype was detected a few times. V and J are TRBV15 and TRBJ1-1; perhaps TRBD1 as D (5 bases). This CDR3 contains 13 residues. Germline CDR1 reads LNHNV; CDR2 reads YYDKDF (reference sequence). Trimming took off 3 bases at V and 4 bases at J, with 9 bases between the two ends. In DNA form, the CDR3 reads TGTGCCACCAGCAGTCCTGGGGGCACTGAAGCTTTCTTT. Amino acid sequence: CATSSPGGTEAFF.